The rows below give T cell receptor beta chains drawn from one sample of a study of blood T cell repertoires in COVID-19. The method was immunoSEQ multiplex PCR; TCRdb's version includes in-frame clones alone and lacks a portion of them. This table has about 130,000 clones, about 83% appearing once. The source material was peripheral blood. The receptors were sampled from a human donor in a cohort sampled during active COVID-19. Both conserved end residues are part of each CDR3. The D gene is left open where the match is weak. Clone size, where shown, is once, few, many, or a class for clones that have expanded.

D gene | clone size | J gene | V gene | CDR3 DNA | CDR3 protein
TRBD1 | - | TRBJ1-2 | TRBV7-9 | TGTGCCAGCAGCTTAAGGGACAGGAGCCCTATACATGGCTACACCTTC | CASSLRDRSPIHGYTF
- | - | TRBJ1-6 | TRBV7-2 | TGTGCCAGCAGCTTGTTAGGGGCGCGTAATTCACCCCTCCACTTT | CASSLLGARNSPLHF
TRBD1 | - | TRBJ1-2 | TRBV9 | TGTGCCAGCAGCGTAGGAGGAAGGGCAGGGGGTGGCTACACCTTC | CASSVGGRAGGGYTF
TRBD2 | - | TRBJ2-1 | TRBV9 | TGTGCCAGCGCAAGACTAGCGGGATACAATGAGCAGTTCTTC | CASARLAGYNEQFF
TRBD1 | - | TRBJ1-1 | TRBV12-3/TRBV12-4 | TGTGCCAGCAGTTTACCTGGACAGGGGTACGCTTTCTTT | CASSLPGQGYAFF
- | - | TRBJ2-5 | TRBV15 | TGTGCCACCAGCAGTGACAGGGAGGAAGAGACCCAGTACTTC | CATSSDREEETQYF
TRBD1 | - | TRBJ1-1 | TRBV19 | TGTGCCAGTAGTGGGAACCGACAGGGAAGGACTGAAGCTTTCTTT | CASSGNRQGRTEAFF
- | - | TRBJ2-7 | TRBV9 | TGTGCCAGCAGCCCAGGGGGGACTTACGAGCAGTACTTC | CASSPGGTYEQYF
TRBD1 | - | TRBJ2-5 | TRBV19 | TGTGCCAGTACCTACCTCGGACAGGGGGCCGTGGAGACCCAGTACTTC | CASTYLGQGAVETQYF
TRBD1 | - | TRBJ1-3 | TRBV19 | TGTGCCAGTAGTCTGCGGGACAGGCCCAACTCTGGAAACACCATATATTTT | CASSLRDRPNSGNTIYF
- | - | TRBJ1-6 | TRBV9 | TGTGCCAGCAGCGGAGACAGCAACAACGACGGAAAGACGTGCGTATATAATTCACCCCTCCACTTT | CASSGDSNNDGKTCVYNSPLHF
TRBD1 | few | TRBJ1-2 | TRBV18 | TGTGCCAGCTCACCCGGACAGGGTGTGGGAGGCTACACCTTC | CASSPGQGVGGYTF
- | - | TRBJ1-3 | TRBV14 | TGTGCCAGCAGCCAAGAACCAGGTTCGGCGTTAGGAAACACCATATATTTT | CASSQEPGSALGNTIYF
TRBD2 | - | TRBJ2-7 | TRBV3-1/TRBV3-2 | TGTGCCAGCAGCCAATTGGCGGGAGGCGGCGAGCAGTACTTC | CASSQLAGGGEQYF
- | - | TRBJ2-7 | TRBV7-2 | TGTGCCAGCAGCTTACGGGGCGGGGCGAGCTCCTACGAGCAGTACTTT | CASSLRGGASSYEQYF
TRBD2 | - | TRBJ2-3 | TRBV14 | TGTGCCAGCAGCCAATCTCGCGGGGGGGATACGCAGTATTTT | CASSQSRGGDTQYF
- | - | TRBJ2-6 | TRBV27 | TGTGCCAGCAGGTTGGGAGCCTCTGGGGCCAACGTCCTGACTTTC | CASRLGASGANVLTF
- | - | TRBJ2-1 | TRBV11-2 | TGTGCCAGCAGCTTAGGGGGAGGTAGCGGCAATGAGCAGTTCTTC | CASSLGGGSGNEQFF
- | - | TRBJ1-2 | TRBV11-2 | TGTGCCAGCAGCTCTACAGGGCCGTATGGCTACACCTTC | CASSSTGPYGYTF
- | - | TRBJ2-7 | TRBV29-1 | TGCAGCGTAACAGACGCTGAGCAGTACTTC | CSVTDAEQYF
TRBD2 | - | TRBJ2-1 | TRBV27 | TGTGCCAGCAGTGGCGCGGGACTAGCGGGAAATGAGCAGTTCTTC | CASSGAGLAGNEQFF
TRBD1 | - | TRBJ2-7 | TRBV3-1/TRBV3-2 | TGTGCCAGCAGCCGGAGACAGGGGGAATACGAGCAGTACTTC | CASSRRQGEYEQYF
TRBD1 | - | TRBJ2-2 | TRBV9 | TGTGCCAGCAGCGTAGCCGTGACAGGGACGCCGTACACCGGGGAGCTGTTTTTT | CASSVAVTGTPYTGELFF
TRBD1 | once | TRBJ2-6 | TRBV19 | TGTGCCAGTAGTCTAGGGACAGGGGTCTCTGGGGCCAACGTCCTGACTTTC | CASSLGTGVSGANVLTF
TRBD1 | - | TRBJ2-6 | TRBV15 | TGTGCCACCAGCAGATCCCCGGGACAGGTCGTTTCTGGGGCCAACGTCCTGACTTTC | CATSRSPGQVVSGANVLTF
- | - | TRBJ1-1 | TRBV30 | TGTGCCTGGAGTGTACTTGGGAACACTGAAGCTTTCTTT | CAWSVLGNTEAFF
TRBD2 | - | TRBJ2-3 | TRBV28 | TGTGCCAGCAGTTTTAAGGGACTAGCGAGTAGCACAGATACGCAGTATTTT | CASSFKGLASSTDTQYF
- | - | TRBJ2-1 | TRBV28 | TGTGCCAGCAGTTTATTCCGCGATGAGCAGTTCTTC | CASSLFRDEQFF
TRBD1 | - | TRBJ2-3 | TRBV10-1 | TGCGCCAGCAGTGGACGGGACAGGGCTACAGATACGCAGTATTTT | CASSGRDRATDTQYF
- | - | TRBJ1-1 | TRBV6-2/TRBV6-3 | TGTGCCAGCAGTTACCATCCGAGGAACACTGAAGCTTTCTTT | CASSYHPRNTEAFF
TRBD1 | - | TRBJ2-1 | TRBV7-2 | TGTGCCAGCAGTTACCTCGGGACAGGGGCCTACAATGAGCAGTTCTTC | CASSYLGTGAYNEQFF
TRBD2 | - | TRBJ2-3 | TRBV11-3 | TGTGCCAGCAGCCTAAGAGGAGCGGGAGGGAAAGATACGCAGTATTTT | CASSLRGAGGKDTQYF
TRBD1 | once | TRBJ1-1 | TRBV6-4 | TGTGCCAGTGGGACAGGGAGGAACACTGAAGCTTTCTTT | CASGTGRNTEAFF
- | - | TRBJ1-6 | TRBV5-8 | TGTGCCAGCAGCTTTCCTGGGGGCTATTCACCCCTCCACTTT | CASSFPGGYSPLHF
TRBD1 | - | TRBJ1-2 | TRBV7-9 | TGTGCCAGCAGCCTACGGACAGGGCGCGGCTACACCTTC | CASSLRTGRGYTF
TRBD2 | - | TRBJ2-3 | TRBV3-1/TRBV3-2 | TGTGCCAGCAGCCAATCCGGGACTAGCGGGAGGGTCGATACGCAGTATTTT | CASSQSGTSGRVDTQYF
TRBD2 | once | TRBJ2-4 | TRBV11-2 | TGTGCCAGCAGCTTCGGGGGGATAGCCAAAAACATTCAGTACTTC | CASSFGGIAKNIQYF
TRBD2 | - | TRBJ2-7 | TRBV15 | TGTGCCACCAGCCCGCCACGGGGGGGCGGCTACGAGCAGTACTTC | CATSPPRGGGYEQYF
- | - | TRBJ2-3 | TRBV27 | TGTGCCAGCAGTTATCTCGAGGGAGATACGCAGTATTTT | CASSYLEGDTQYF
- | few | TRBJ1-5 | TRBV30 | TGTGCCTGGAGTGTAGGGGGACGGCTACTTAATCAGCCCCAGCATTTT | CAWSVGGRLLNQPQHF
TRBD1 | - | TRBJ1-2 | TRBV6-6 | TGTGCCAGCAGTTCGGACAGGCCCTATGGCTACACCTTC | CASSSDRPYGYTF
TRBD1 | - | TRBJ2-7 | TRBV28 | TGTGCCAGCAGGAGACAGGGGGCTAGCCCAGGATCAGGTTTC | CASRRQGASPGSGF
TRBD1 | - | TRBJ2-1 | TRBV7-3 | TGTGCCAGCAGCCGAGACGACAGGGGGCACAATGAGCAGTTCTTC | CASSRDDRGHNEQFF
TRBD2 | - | TRBJ2-7 | TRBV29-1 | TGCAGCGTCGCTAGCGGTGTATCCTACGAGCAGTACTTC | CSVASGVSYEQYF
- | - | TRBJ1-2 | TRBV4-3 | TGCGCCAGCAGCCAGGGTGACGGACAGTATGGTGGCTACACCTTC | CASSQGDGQYGGYTF
- | - | TRBJ1-1 | TRBV19 | TGTGCCAGTAGTATATCGTTCATGACAGGAGGATCTGAAGCTTTCTTT | CASSISFMTGGSEAFF
- | - | TRBJ1-5 | TRBV18 | TGTGCCAGCTCACGACAGGATAATCAGCCCCAGCATTTT | CASSRQDNQPQHF
- | - | TRBJ2-1 | TRBV19 | TGTGCCAGTAGTCCCAGGGGTTCTGGGGCGGGAGTGCTAAATGAGCAGTTCTTC | CASSPRGSGAGVLNEQFF